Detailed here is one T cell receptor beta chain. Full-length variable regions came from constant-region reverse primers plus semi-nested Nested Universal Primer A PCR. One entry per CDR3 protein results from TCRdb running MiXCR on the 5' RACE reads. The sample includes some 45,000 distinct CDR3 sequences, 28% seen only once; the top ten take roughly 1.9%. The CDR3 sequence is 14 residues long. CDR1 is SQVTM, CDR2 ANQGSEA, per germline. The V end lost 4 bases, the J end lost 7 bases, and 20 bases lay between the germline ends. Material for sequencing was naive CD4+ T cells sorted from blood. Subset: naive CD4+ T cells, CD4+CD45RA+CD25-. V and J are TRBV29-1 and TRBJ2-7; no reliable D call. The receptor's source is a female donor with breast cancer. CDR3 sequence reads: CSVVKPTQTREQYF. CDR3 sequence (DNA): TGCAGCGTTGTAAAACCCACACAGACGCGAGAGCAGTACTTC.